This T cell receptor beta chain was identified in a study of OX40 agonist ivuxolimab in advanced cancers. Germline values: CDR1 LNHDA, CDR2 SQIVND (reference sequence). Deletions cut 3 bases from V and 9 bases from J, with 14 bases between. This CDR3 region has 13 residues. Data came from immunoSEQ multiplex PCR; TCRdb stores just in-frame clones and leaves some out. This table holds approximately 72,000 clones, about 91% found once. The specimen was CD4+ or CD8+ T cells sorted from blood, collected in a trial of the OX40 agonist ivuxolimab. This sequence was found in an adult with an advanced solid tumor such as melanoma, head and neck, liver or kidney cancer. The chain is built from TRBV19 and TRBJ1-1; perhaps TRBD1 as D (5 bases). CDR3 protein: CASSMGTTGQAFF. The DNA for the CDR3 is TGTGCCAGTAGTATGGGGACTACTGGCCAAGCTTTCTTT.